These 23 T cell receptor beta chains originate from one sample sequenced in a study of early T cells in non-severe SARS-CoV-2 infection. In TCRdb, the 5' RACE reads were re-called with MiXCR into one record per CDR3 protein. The sample lists around 67,000 distinct CDR3 sequences; about 10% were seen once. The specimen was whole blood. The receptors were gathered from an adult who was a healthcare worker with PCR-confirmed SARS-CoV-2 infection or an uninfected control (not recorded which).

This clonotype was observed a few times. This chain uses TRBV20-1 with TRBJ2-7; TRBD2 aligns across 10 bases. Germline CDR1 and CDR2: DFQATT and SNEGSKA (reference sequence). The length of the CDR3 is 13 residues. V lost 5 bases and J lost 2; bases outside the gene matches: 3. CDR3 nucleotides: TGCAGTGCTCGGACTAGCGGCACCTACGAGCAGTACTTC. Translating it yields CSARTSGTYEQYF.

The rearrangement uses TRBV19 and TRBJ2-4, with 8 bases aligning to TRBD2. The junction had 9 bases not matched to a gene; V was cut back by 3 bases and J by 8 bases. The length of the CDR3 is 15 residues. Germline loops: CDR1 LNHDA, CDR2 SQIVND (reference sequence). This CDR3 is CASSMLSGSTDIQYF. Here the CDR3 DNA reads TGTGCCAGTAGTATGTTGAGCGGGAGTACCGACATTCAGTACTTC.

This clonotype was counted only a few times. The V gene is TRBV7-2, the J gene TRBJ2-7, with 7 bases matching TRBD1. Trimming at V came to 4 bases and at J to 5 bases, leaving 5 bases not matched to a gene. Germline-derived CDR1 and CDR2 are SGHTA and FQGNSA. The CDR3 sequence is 13 residues long. The CDR3 here is CASSSTGSHEQYF. For the CDR3, the DNA is TGTGCCAGCAGCTCGACAGGGAGCCACGAGCAGTACTTC.

The table lists this clonotype with a few counts. V is TRBV29-1 and J is TRBJ1-1; 7 positions agree with TRBD1. The CDR3 sequence is 14 residues long. Germline V gene data show CDR1 as SQVTM and CDR2 as ANQGSEA. J gave up 4 bases and V 3 bases, and 8 bases lay outside the gene matches. The CDR3 DNA reads as TGCAGCGTTGATAATAGGGGGCAGACCACTGAAGCTTTCTTT. This translates into CSVDNRGQTTEAFF.

The table lists this clonotype with a few counts. The gene calls are TRBV20-1 and TRBJ1-5; no firm D call. The V gene's germline CDR1 is DFQATT and CDR2 SNEGSKA (reference sequence). The CDR3 extends over 11 amino acids. V lost 3 bases to trimming and J lost 9 bases, with 9 bases between them. The CDR3 loop reads CSARISGPQHF. CDR3 nucleotides: TGCAGTGCTAGGATTAGCGGGCCCCAGCATTTT.

This clonotype was counted between two and nine times. The chain uses TRBV6-6 and TRBJ2-7; D gene unclear. Germline loops: CDR1 MNHNY, CDR2 SVGAGI (reference sequence). Trimming took 3 bases from V and 4 from J, leaving 10 bases between them. The CDR3 spans 13 residues. The CDR3 region is CASSYTGWYEQYF. CDR3 sequence (DNA): TGTGCCAGCAGTTATACGGGTTGGTACGAGCAGTACTTC.

The chain recombines TRBV20-1 with TRBJ2-4; D is undetermined. The CDR3 length is 13 residues. V lost 2 bases and J 0 bases, leaving 5 bases between the germline ends. The germline CDR1 and CDR2 sequences are DFQATT and SNEGSKA (reference sequence). CDR3 in DNA: TGCAGTGCTAGAACCTTAGCCAAAAACATTCAGTACTTC. Encoded protein: CSARTLAKNIQYF.

In nucleotides, the CDR3 is TGTGCCAGCAGTTTTACGGGGCTTAGCAATCAGCCCCAGCATTTT. This encodes CASSFTGLSNQPQHF. The genes are TRBV27 and TRBJ1-5, with D possibly TRBD1 on 5 matching bases. The CDR3 extends over 15 amino acids. V was trimmed by 3 bases and J by 0 bases, leaving 9 bases between them. Germline CDR1 and CDR2: MNHEY and SMNVEV (reference sequence).

This clonotype was seen many times. The chain carries TRBV11-2 and TRBJ2-3; TRBD2 aligns across 11 bases. V was clipped by 5 bases and J by 3 bases; unmatched bases: 4. The germline CDR1 and CDR2 sequences are SGHAT and FQNNGV. This CDR3 is built from 15 residues. CDR3 nucleotides: TGTGCCAGCAGCCCTGGACTAGCGGGTACAGATACGCAGTATTTT. It codes for CASSPGLAGTDTQYF.

This clonotype was seen at least ten times. The V and J genes are TRBV18 and TRBJ2-4; D unclear. This CDR3 has 16 residues. Germline CDR1 reads KGHSH; CDR2 reads LQKENI. Trimming stripped 3 bases from V and 2 bases from J, with 14 bases between. The CDR3 loop reads CASSPVIWSTKNIQYF. CDR3 nucleotides: TGTGCCAGCTCACCGGTTATATGGTCGACCAAAAACATTCAGTACTTC.

This clonotype was seen a few times. The chain has TRBV11-3 and TRBJ2-7, with D tentatively TRBD1 or TRBD2 (5 bases each). With 3 bases removed from V and 9 bases from J, the gap between germline ends came to 21 bases. Germline V CDR1 and CDR2: SGHNT, YENEEA. The CDR3 has 15 residues. In DNA form, the CDR3 reads TGTGCCAGCAGCTTCGAACCCGGGACCAACTCTGTGCAGTACTTC. The encoded protein is CASSFEPGTNSVQYF.

This chain joins TRBV29-1 and TRBJ1-1; 7 bases match TRBD1. The junction had 6 bases not matched to a gene; V was cut back by 7 bases and J by 1 base. Per the germline V gene, CDR1 is SQVTM and CDR2 is ANQGSEA. This CDR3 region has 13 residues. The CDR3 nucleotides are TGCAGCGCCGCGGAGGGGGCGAACACTGAAGCTTTCTTT. It translates to CSAAEGANTEAFF.

This clonotype turned up a few times. The rearrangement joins TRBV18 to TRBJ2-4; 7 bases map to TRBD1. From germline, CDR1 is KGHSH and CDR2 LQKENI. With 7 bases clipped from V and 0 bases from J, the junction kept 15 bases outside the gene matches. The CDR3 length is 18 residues. CDR3 amino acids: CASLTGRKVKLAKNIQYF. Here the CDR3 DNA reads TGTGCCAGCTTGACAGGGCGGAAGGTGAAGCTAGCCAAAAACATTCAGTACTTC. The full variable domain, rest sourced from reference TRBV18 and TRBJ2-4, is NAGVMQNPRHLVRRRGQEARLRCSPMKGHSHVYWYRQLPEEGLKFMVYLQKENIIDESGMPKERFSAEFPKEGPSILRIQQVVRGDSAAYFCASLTGRKVKLAKNIQYFGAGTRLSVL.

The chain uses TRBV29-1 and TRBJ2-5, with 8 positions matching TRBD2. The CDR3 is 11 amino acids. After removal of 7 bases from V and 3 bases from J, the junction contained 1 base not matched to a gene. Germline V lookup: CDR1 SQVTM, CDR2 ANQGSEA. CDR3 residues: CSAGGEETQYF. In DNA, the CDR3 is TGCAGCGCGGGGGGGGAAGAGACCCAGTACTTC.

This clonotype occurred many times. V is TRBV7-3 and J is TRBJ1-2; the D gene is possibly TRBD1 (6 bases). Germline CDR1 and CDR2: SGHTA and FQGTGA. This CDR3 has 12 residues. Between the trimmed V and J ends, which lost 8 bases and 8 bases, there was a span of 15 bases. Written as DNA, the CDR3 is TGTGCCAGCGGAGAGGGGGATTTGGGCTACACCTTC. It is translated as CASGEGDLGYTF. Complete variable domain (other parts from reference TRBV7-3 and TRBJ1-2): GAGVSQTPSNKVTEKGKYVELRCDPISGHTALYWYRQSLGQGPEFLIYFQGTGAADDSGLPNDRFFAVRPEGSVSTLKIQRTERGDSAVYLCASGEGDLGYTFGSGTRLTVV.

This clonotype was detected ten times or more. The rearrangement links TRBV30 to TRBJ2-3, with 9 bases that match TRBD2. After removal of 3 bases from V and 1 base from J, the junction contained 11 bases not matched to a gene. CDR3 length: 17 amino acids. The germline gives CDR1 GTSNPN, CDR2 SVGIG (reference sequence). The DNA of the CDR3 is TGTGCCTGGAGAGCCAGCGGGAGGAGATTTGGCACAGATACGCAGTATTTT. This encodes CAWRASGRRFGTDTQYF.

This clonotype was found many times. J is TRBJ1-3 and V is TRBV5-4; tentative D call: TRBD1 (6 bases). The CDR3 runs 15 residues. Germline CDR1 SGHNT, CDR2 YYREEE (reference sequence). V lost 4 bases, J lost 0 bases, and 11 bases lay in between. The CDR3 here is CASSTLDSSGNTIYF. CDR3 nucleotides: TGTGCCAGCAGCACTTTGGACAGCTCTGGAAACACCATATATTTT.

This clonotype was seen ten or more times. The chain couples TRBV7-9 to TRBJ2-1; a possible D gene is TRBD1 (5 bases). CDR1 is SEHNR, CDR2 FQNEAQ, per germline (reference sequence). The V end was cut by 5 bases, the J end by 8 bases, with 31 bases between. The CDR3 covers 19 residues. In DNA, the CDR3 is TGTGCCAGCAGCCGACCTAGGGGCCGGTTGTTCTCCCGCAACGATGAGCAGTTCTTC. Translated, it gives CASSRPRGRLFSRNDEQFF.

The chain carries TRBV20-1 and TRBJ2-1; D gene unclear. Trimming shortened V by 7 bases and J by 2 bases, and 12 bases separated the two germline ends. The CDR3 spans 13 residues. Germline-derived CDR1 and CDR2 are DFQATT and SNEGSKA (reference sequence). The CDR3 loop reads CSVLDGAYNEQFF. The CDR3 DNA is TGCAGTGTATTGGACGGCGCCTACAATGAGCAGTTCTTC.

This chain links TRBV3-1 with TRBJ2-1; D is ambiguous. V was clipped by 3 bases and J by 5 bases, with 5 bases between them. CDR3 length equals 12 residues. The germline V gene encodes CDR1 LGHDT and CDR2 YNNKEL (reference sequence). The CDR3 reads CASSQTNNEQFF. CDR3 in DNA: TGTGCCAGCAGCCAGACAAACAATGAGCAGTTCTTC.

This clonotype was detected only once. A much more abundant neighbour one base away suggests this may be a read error. V and J are TRBV6-5 and TRBJ1-6, with unresolved D. The germline V and J ends were trimmed by 7 bases and 4 bases, with 11 bases remaining between them. The CDR3 has 14 amino acids. Per the germline V gene, CDR1 is MNHEY and CDR2 is SVGAGI. CDR3 coding DNA: TGTGCCAGCATTACGGCAGAATATAATTCACCCCTCCACTTT. Translation gives CASITAEYNSPLHF.

The chain combines TRBV29-1 with TRBJ2-1; D is ambiguous. Per the germline V gene, CDR1 is SQVTM and CDR2 is ANQGSEA. CDR3 size: 12 residues. The V gene lost 3 bases and the J gene lost 6 bases, with 9 bases spanning the gap. The CDR3 nucleotides read TGCAGCGTTGAGTCATACAGCAATGAGCAGTTCTTC. Translation gives CSVESYSNEQFF.

This clonotype was observed a few times. This chain links TRBV20-1 with TRBJ2-1; the match to TRBD2 covers 9 bases. From germline, CDR1 is DFQATT and CDR2 SNEGSKA (reference sequence). This CDR3 is 14 amino acids long. After removal of 3 bases from V and 10 bases from J, the junction contained 10 bases not matched to a gene. CDR3 amino acids: CSASNIAGVTEQFF. In DNA form, the CDR3 reads TGCAGTGCTAGTAATATAGCGGGGGTGACCGAGCAGTTCTTC.